This T cell receptor beta chain was documented in a study of Graves' ophthalmopathy and Graves' hyperthyroidism. Study outcomes and limitations: Most expanded clonotypes from thyroid (those above 0.001 frequency) were also found in blood.

The table lists this clonotype with many counts. Its target is unknown. The starting material, over 8.5 ml of fresh peripheral blood, provided the PBMCs. RNA transcripts provided the template for amplifying TCR beta CDR3 regions. HTBI-primed first-round RT-PCR preceded second-round multiplex PCR. In TCRdb, the multiplex PCR reads were re-called with MiXCR into one record per CDR3 protein. This sample has around 400,000 distinct CDR3 sequences, with around 16% found just once. The CDR3 runs to 15 residues. J lost 9 bases, V lost 6 bases, and 19 bases had no gene match. Germline V gene lookup returns CDR1 DFQATT and CDR2 SNEGSKA (reference sequence).

Sequencing used peripheral blood. This TCR came from a woman aged 18 to 35 with Graves' ophthalmopathy. The chain carries TRBV20-1 and TRBJ2-7; 8 nucleotides line up with TRBD2. CDR3 residues: CSAPSGLAGHSGQYF. In nucleotides, the CDR3 is TGCAGTGCCCCATCAGGGCTAGCGGGCCATTCTGGGCAGTACTTC.